The entry below gives a single T cell receptor beta chain sequence along with its context. The data stem from a study of blood T cell repertoires in COVID-19. Study in general: The origin of the acute and convalescent COVID-19 samples was the United States, Italy and Spain. T cells, B-cell-depleted T cells, or PBMCs supplied cDNA or gDNA.

Per the authors' pipeline: The assay estimated nucleated cells by amplifying reference gene primers. The method was immunoSEQ multiplex PCR; TCRdb's version includes in-frame clones alone and lacks a portion of them. Clone size and the V and J calls come from that table; the DNA yielded D and trimming. The table records more than 200,000 clones, around 83% of them present only once. The CDR3 extends over 13 amino acids. Trimming removed 7 bases at V and 1 base at J, with 10 bases between. Sample: peripheral blood. This TCR came from a man aged 35-49 years with active or convalescent COVID-19. The rearrangement uses TRBV12-3 or TRBV12-4 and TRBJ1-1; D is unclear. CDR3 residues: CASTDTGNTEAFF. The DNA for the CDR3 is TGTGCCAGCACTGATACCGGGAACACTGAAGCTTTCTTT.